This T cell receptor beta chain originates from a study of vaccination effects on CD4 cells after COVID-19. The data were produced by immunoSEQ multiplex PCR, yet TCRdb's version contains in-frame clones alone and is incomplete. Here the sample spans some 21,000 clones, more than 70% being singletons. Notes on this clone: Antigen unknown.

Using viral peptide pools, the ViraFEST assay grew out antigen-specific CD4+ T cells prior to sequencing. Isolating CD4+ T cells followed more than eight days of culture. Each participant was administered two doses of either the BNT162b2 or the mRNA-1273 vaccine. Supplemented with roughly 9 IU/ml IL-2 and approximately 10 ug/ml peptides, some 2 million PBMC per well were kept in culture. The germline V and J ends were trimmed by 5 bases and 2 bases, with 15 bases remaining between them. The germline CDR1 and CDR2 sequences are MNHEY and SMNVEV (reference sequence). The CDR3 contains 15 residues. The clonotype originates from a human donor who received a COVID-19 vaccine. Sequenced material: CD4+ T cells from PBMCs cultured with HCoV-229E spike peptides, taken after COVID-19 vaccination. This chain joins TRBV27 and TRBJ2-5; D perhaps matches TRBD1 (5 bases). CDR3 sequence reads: CASSLRGDRQETQYF. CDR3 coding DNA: TGTGCCAGCAGTCTTAGGGGCGACAGACAAGAGACCCAGTACTTC.